Listed here are 17 T cell receptor beta chains from one sample, sequenced in a study of blood T cell repertoires in COVID-19. Profiled with immunoSEQ multiplex PCR; TCRdb holds only in-frame clones, not every one. The data hold 200,000 to 250,000 clones, with around 90% observed a single time. The sequenced sample was peripheral blood. The receptors derive from a man in his sixties with COVID-19, enrolled during active disease.

This chain links TRBV9 with TRBJ2-7; TRBD1 matches 8 bases. This CDR3 has 14 residues. CDR1 is SGDLS, CDR2 YYNGEE, per germline. Trimming cost V 7 bases and J 6 bases; bases outside gene matches: 12. The CDR3, as DNA: TGTGCCAGCGGACCAGGACAGGGTCTGAGCGAGCAGTACTTC. Protein: CASGPGQGLSEQYF. Together with reference TRBV9 and TRBJ2-7, the CDR3 gives the full variable domain: DSGVTQTPKHLITATGQRVTLRCSPRSGDLSVYWYQQSLDQGLQFLIQYYNGEERAKGNILERFSAQQFPDLHSELNLSSLELGDSALYFCASGPGQGLSEQYFGPGTRLTVT.

This chain uses TRBV2 with TRBJ1-1, with D unresolved. The CDR3 has 13 amino acids. Trimming took 7 bases from V and 4 from J, leaving 13 bases between them. The V gene's germline CDR1 is SNHLY and CDR2 FYNNEI. The CDR3 sequence is CASTKEGTTEAFF. The CDR3 nucleotides read TGTGCCAGCACGAAGGAGGGTACCACTGAAGCTTTCTTT.

The chain couples TRBV27 to TRBJ1-2, with D tentatively TRBD1 (5 bases). Germline CDR1 MNHEY, CDR2 SMNVEV (reference sequence). The CDR3 totals 13 residues. Trimming stripped 2 bases from V and 2 bases from J, with 6 bases between. The DNA of the CDR3 is TGTGCCAGCAGTTTAAGGGGCAACTATGGCTACACCTTC. This sequence encodes CASSLRGNYGYTF.

V is TRBV30 and J is TRBJ1-1; D possibly corresponds to TRBD1 (5 bases). The CDR3 totals 13 residues. The germline gives CDR1 GTSNPN, CDR2 SVGIG (reference sequence). The V gene lost 4 bases and the J gene lost 4 bases, with 13 bases spanning the gap. The CDR3 bases are TGTGCCTGGATTAAACAGGTGAGCACTGAAGCTTTCTTT. This codes for CAWIKQVSTEAFF.

V and J are TRBV3-1 (or the pseudogene TRBV3-2) and TRBJ2-3; TRBD2 is a possible D gene (6 bases). Trimming removed 1 base at V and 3 bases at J, with 14 bases between. The CDR3 loop spans 16 amino acids. Looked up from germline, CDR1 is LGHDT and CDR2 is YNNKEL (reference sequence). DNA of the CDR3: TGTGCCAGCAGCCAAGCCTCCGCGGGGCTTACAGATACGCAGTATTTT. Translated: CASSQASAGLTDTQYF.

The chain has TRBV6-5 and TRBJ2-2, with D perhaps TRBD2 (6 bases). The germline V gene has CDR1 MNHEY and CDR2 SVGAGI. The CDR3 totals 12 residues. Between the trimmed V and J ends, which lost 11 bases and 5 bases, there was a span of 12 bases. The CDR3: CAAKRETGELFF. The CDR3 coding sequence is TGTGCCGCTAAACGGGAGACCGGGGAGCTGTTTTTT.

The chain couples TRBV2 to TRBJ2-2; the match to TRBD1 covers 10 bases. There are 15 residues in the CDR3. The germline gives CDR1 SNHLY, CDR2 FYNNEI. Germline trimming cut 4 bases from V and 4 bases from J; bases unmatched to any gene: 3. The CDR3, as DNA: TGTGCCAGCAGTGGACAGGGGGCGACCACCGGGGAGCTGTTTTTT. The encoded protein is CASSGQGATTGELFF.

The chain uses TRBV7-8 and TRBJ1-1; 8 bases align to TRBD1. V lost 2 bases and J lost 1; bases outside the gene matches: 9. Germline loops: CDR1 SGHVS, CDR2 FQNEAQ. CDR3 length: 17 amino acids. The CDR3 reads CASSLYFSGTGNTEAFF. CDR3 DNA sequence: TGTGCCAGCAGCTTATACTTCTCTGGGACAGGGAACACTGAAGCTTTCTTT.

This clone rates as medium-sized. The chain carries TRBV7-2 and TRBJ2-1, with 9 bases aligning to TRBD2. Germline trimming cut 4 bases from V and 10 bases from J; bases unmatched to any gene: 8. CDR1 is SGHTA, CDR2 FQGNSA, per germline. The CDR3 is 14 amino acids. CDR3 residues: CASSWGLAGGEQFF. The CDR3 region has the DNA TGTGCCAGCAGCTGGGGACTAGCTGGGGGGGAGCAGTTCTTC.

The genes are TRBV7-9 and TRBJ1-1; 8 bases are a match to TRBD1. The CDR3 is 14 amino acids. CDR1 and CDR2 (germline): SEHNR, FQNEAQ (reference sequence). After removal of 5 bases from V and 5 bases from J, the junction contained 7 bases not matched to a gene. The CDR3, as DNA: TGTGCCAGCAGCACGATTACAGGGGGAACTGAAGCTTTCTTT. Amino acids: CASSTITGGTEAFF.

The chain links TRBV4-3 to TRBJ2-3; 9 bases agree with TRBD2. Germline V gene data show CDR1 as LGHNA and CDR2 as YSLEER. The CDR3 is 16 amino acids. After removal of 4 bases from V and 2 bases from J, the junction contained 7 bases not matched to a gene. CDR3 in DNA: TGCGCCAGCAGCCTACGCGGGAGGGCGAACACAGATACGCAGTATTTT. It specifies CASSLRGRANTDTQYF.

CDR3 protein: CASSPSSDRGLYGYTF. As DNA, the CDR3 is TGTGCCAGCAGCCCAAGTAGTGACAGGGGGCTCTATGGCTACACCTTC. The chain is built from TRBV7-3 and TRBJ1-2; 10 positions match TRBD1. Germline CDR1 SGHTA, CDR2 FQGTGA. The CDR3 spans 16 residues. V was clipped by 5 bases and J by 4 bases; unmatched bases: 10.

The V gene is TRBV7-2, the J gene TRBJ2-2; 9 bases are a match to TRBD2. V shed 2 bases, J shed 3 bases, and the junction held 4 bases outside the gene matches. Germline V gene lookup returns CDR1 SGHTA and CDR2 FQGNSA. The CDR3 has 16 amino acids. The CDR3 DNA reads TGTGCCAGCAGCTTACGTGCGGGGGGGGACACCGGGGAGCTGTTTTTT. Encoded protein: CASSLRAGGDTGELFF.

The V call is TRBV7-8, the J call TRBJ2-1; TRBD2 matches at 9 bases. Losses at the gene ends were 1 base for V and 3 bases for J; bases not matched to a gene: 10. The CDR3 runs 18 residues. Germline lookup yields CDR1 SGHVS and CDR2 FQNEAQ. The CDR3 nucleotides are TGTGCCAGCAGCTTAGGGGGAGGAGCTAGCGGGAACTACAATGAGCAGTTCTTC. As protein: CASSLGGGASGNYNEQFF.

The J gene is TRBJ2-2, the V gene TRBV4-3; 8 bases agree with TRBD1. From germline, CDR1 is LGHNA and CDR2 YSLEER. The CDR3 runs 19 residues. V shed 3 bases and J 2 bases; nucleotides not matched to a gene: 14. The CDR3 DNA reads as TGCGCCAGCAGCCACCTCAAAGGGACAGGCTATGACAACACCGGGGAGCTGTTTTTT. This codes for CASSHLKGTGYDNTGELFF.

The V gene is TRBV5-4, the J gene TRBJ2-3, with TRBD1 matching over 7 bases. The CDR3 is made up of 14 amino acids. CDR1 and CDR2 from the germline V gene are SGHNT and YYREEE (reference sequence). J lost 5 bases, V lost 4 bases, and 7 bases had no gene match. Here the CDR3 reads CASSDKWTGDTQYF. The CDR3 DNA sequence: TGTGCCAGCAGCGACAAGTGGACAGGAGATACGCAGTATTTT.

This clone came up once. The V and J genes are TRBV5-1 and TRBJ1-1; D remains ambiguous. CDR1 and CDR2 from the germline V gene are SGHRS and YFSETQ. V dropped 4 bases and J dropped 1 base, with 8 bases sitting between them. This CDR3 has 13 residues. This CDR3 is CASSEGRNTEAFF. The CDR3 coding sequence is TGCGCCAGCAGCGAGGGTAGGAACACTGAAGCTTTCTTT. Variable domain in full (rest from reference TRBV5-1 and TRBJ1-1): KAGVTQTPRYLIKTRGQQVTLSCSPISGHRSVSWYQQTPGQGLQFLFEYFSETQRNKGNFPGRFSGRQFSNSRSEMNVSTLELGDSALYLCASSEGRNTEAFFGQGTRLTVV.